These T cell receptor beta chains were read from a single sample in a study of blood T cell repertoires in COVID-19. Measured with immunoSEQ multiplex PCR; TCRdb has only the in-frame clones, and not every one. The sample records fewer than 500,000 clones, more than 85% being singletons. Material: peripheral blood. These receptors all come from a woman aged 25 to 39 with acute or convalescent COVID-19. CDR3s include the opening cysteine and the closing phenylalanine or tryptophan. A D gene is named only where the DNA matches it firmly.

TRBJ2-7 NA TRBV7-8 CASSFETTGTYEQYF TGTGCCAGCAGCTTTGAGACTACCGGCACCTACGAGCAGTACTTC
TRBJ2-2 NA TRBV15 CATSKDLSNTGELFF TGTGCCACCAGCAAAGATTTATCGAACACCGGGGAGCTGTTTTTT
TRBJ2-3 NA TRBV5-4 CASSLAGTDTQYF TGTGCCAGCAGCTTGGCCGGCACAGATACGCAGTATTTT
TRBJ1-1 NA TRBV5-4 CASSLSTDLKEAFF TGTGCCAGCAGCTTGTCGACAGACTTAAAAGAAGCTTTCTTT
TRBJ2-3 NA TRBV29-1 CSVEFQAPSDTQYF TGCAGCGTTGAGTTCCAGGCACCCTCAGATACGCAGTATTTT
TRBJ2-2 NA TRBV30 CAWSVGATGELFF TGTGCCTGGAGTGTAGGGGCGACCGGGGAGCTGTTTTTT
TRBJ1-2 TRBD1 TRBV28 CASSLIKGAKGYTF TGTGCCAGCAGTTTAATTAAGGGGGCTAAGGGCTACACCTTC
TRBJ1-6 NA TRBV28 CASSLYRPYNSPLHF TGTGCCAGCAGTTTATACAGGCCCTATAATTCACCCCTCCACTTT
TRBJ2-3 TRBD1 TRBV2 CASSEPRPGGSTDTQYF TGTGCCAGCAGTGAACCTAGACCAGGGGGTAGCACAGATACGCAGTATTTT
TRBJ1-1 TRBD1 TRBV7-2 CASSLGRGSPEAFF TGTGCCAGCAGCTTAGGCAGGGGGTCCCCTGAAGCTTTCTTT
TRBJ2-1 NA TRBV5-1 CASSWGELDGTWFF TGCGCCAGCAGCTGGGGGGAATTGGATGGGACCTGGTTCTTC
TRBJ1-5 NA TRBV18 CASSPPGRGPNQPQHF TGTGCCAGCTCACCACCGGGGCGGGGGCCCAATCAGCCCCAGCATTTT
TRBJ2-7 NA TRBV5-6 CASSPGSRRTYEQYF TGTGCCAGCAGCCCGGGTAGCCGGAGAACCTACGAGCAGTACTTC